The source of this TCR beta chain is a study of shared clonotypes between healthy human individuals. There are 16 residues in the CDR3. In germline, CDR1 is SGHDT, CDR2 YYEEEE. With 4 bases removed from V and 0 bases from J, the gap between germline ends came to 13 bases. Assay: immunoSEQ multiplex PCR; the TCRdb copy retains only in-frame clones and omits some. The table has about a million clones, more than 60% seen once; the top ten hold over 1.3%. The chain combines TRBV5-6 with TRBJ1-4; the D is unclear. Sequenced input: memory CD4+ T cells sorted from blood. Subset reported: CD45RA-negative fraction. The clonotype originates from a young man in good health. DNA of the CDR3: TGTGCCAGCAGCCACCGACGCGTCGCAACTAATGAAAAACTGTTTTTT. Its protein product is CASSHRRVATNEKLFF.